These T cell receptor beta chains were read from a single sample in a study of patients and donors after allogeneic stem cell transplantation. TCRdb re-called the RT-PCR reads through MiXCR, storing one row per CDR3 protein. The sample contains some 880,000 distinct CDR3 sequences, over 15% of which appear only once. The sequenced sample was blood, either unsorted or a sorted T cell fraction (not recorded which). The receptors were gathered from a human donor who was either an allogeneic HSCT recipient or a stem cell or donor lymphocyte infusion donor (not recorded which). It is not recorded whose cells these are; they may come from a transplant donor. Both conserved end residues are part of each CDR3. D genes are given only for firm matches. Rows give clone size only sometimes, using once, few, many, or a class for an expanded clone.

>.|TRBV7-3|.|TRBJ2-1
TGTGCCAGCAGCTGGGACCAGTACAATGAGCAGTTCTTC
CASSWDQYNEQFF
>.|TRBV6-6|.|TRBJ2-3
TGTGCCAGCAGCGAATCTCCAGATACGCAGTATTTT
CASSESPDTQYF
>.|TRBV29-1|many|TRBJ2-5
TGCAGCGTTGAAAAAAGCCAAGAGACCCAGTACTTC
CSVEKSQETQYF
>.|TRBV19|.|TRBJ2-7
TGTGCCAGTATGGGCAGGGAAAAAAAAGATACCTCCTACGAGCAGTACTTC
CASMGREKKDTSYEQYF
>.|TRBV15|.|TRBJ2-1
TGTGCCACCAGCAGACCCGGGGGACTCCGCTACAATGAGCAGTTCTTC
CATSRPGGLRYNEQFF
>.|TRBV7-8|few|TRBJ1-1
TGTGCCAGCAGAACTAGCAACACTGAAGCTTTCTTT
CASRTSNTEAFF
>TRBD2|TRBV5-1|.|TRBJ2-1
TGCGCCAGCAGCTTGAGCGGTAGCGGGAGCTCCTACAATGAGCAGTTCTTC
CASSLSGSGSSYNEQFF
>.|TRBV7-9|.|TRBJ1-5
TGTGCCAGCAGCTTAGGTCGCGGGGCACATCAGCCCCAGCATTTT
CASSLGRGAHQPQHF
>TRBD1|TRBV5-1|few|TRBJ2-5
TGCGCCAGCAGGTCCGGGACAGGGTCGGTAGGAGAGACCCAGTACTTC
CASRSGTGSVGETQYF
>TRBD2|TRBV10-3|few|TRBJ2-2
TGTGCCATCAATAGCGGGAGTGGATCCGGGGAGCTGTTTTTT
CAINSGSGSGELFF
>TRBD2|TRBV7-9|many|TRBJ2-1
TGTGCCAGCAGCTTAGGCGGGGGGACCTACAATGAGCAGTTCTTC
CASSLGGGTYNEQFF
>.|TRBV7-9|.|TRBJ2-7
TGTGCCAGCAGCATCCAAGGCGTGCGGTACTTC
CASSIQGVRYF
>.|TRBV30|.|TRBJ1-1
TGTGCCTGGGGATGGGTAGGGGGGACTGAAGCTTTCTTT
CAWGWVGGTEAFF
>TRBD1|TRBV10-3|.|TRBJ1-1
TGTGCCATCAGTGAGTCGAGGGGAGACAGGGTCACGGCTTTCTTT
CAISESRGDRVTAFF
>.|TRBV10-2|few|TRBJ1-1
TGCGCCAGCAGGAGAGGGGCGTCGAACACTGAAGCTTTCTTT
CASRRGASNTEAFF
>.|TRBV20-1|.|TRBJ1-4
TGCAGTGCTAGAGCGACGGTTGAAAAACTGTTTTTT
CSARATVEKLFF
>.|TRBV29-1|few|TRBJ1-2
TGCAGCGTTGAATTCGGGATTGGGTATGGCTACACCTTC
CSVEFGIGYGYTF
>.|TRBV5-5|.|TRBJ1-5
TGTGCCAGCAGCTTGGTAGCGGGTCAGCCCCAGCATTTT
CASSLVAGQPQHF
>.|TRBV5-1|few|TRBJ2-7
TGCGCCAGCAGCTTGGTGTCAGGGGGGAACTACGAGCAGTACTTC
CASSLVSGGNYEQYF
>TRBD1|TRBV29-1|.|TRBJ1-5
TGCAGCGTTGGACAGGGGGCCTGGCAGCCCCAGCATTTT
CSVGQGAWQPQHF
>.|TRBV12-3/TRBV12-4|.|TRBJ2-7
TGTGCCAGCAGTCCCCGATCCAACTCCGGGTCCTCCTACGAGCAGTACTTC
CASSPRSNSGSSYEQYF
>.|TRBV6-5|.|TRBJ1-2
TGTGCCAGCAGTTACCGGGACAAGGGTAACTATGGCTACACCTTC
CASSYRDKGNYGYTF